This is a list of T cell receptor beta chains from one sample in a study of blood T cell repertoires in COVID-19. Clones were read by immunoSEQ multiplex PCR, and TCRdb kept only the in-frame ones, dropping some. The data contain about 130,000 clones, roughly nine tenths of them seen just once; the ten biggest clones take up about 4.5%. The sample taken for sequencing was peripheral blood. Source of these receptors: a man in his sixties with COVID-19, enrolled during active disease. The CDR3 runs from the conserved cysteine through the conserved F or W. D genes are given only for firm matches. Only some rows state a clone size, as once, few, many or a class for expanded clones.

clone size: -; J gene: TRBJ2-5; D gene: -; V gene: TRBV5-6; CDR3 DNA: TGTGCCAGCAGCTTGGATCCAGCGGGTTTCCAAGAGACCCAGTACTTC; CDR3 protein: CASSLDPAGFQETQYF
clone size: -; J gene: TRBJ2-3; D gene: -; V gene: TRBV15; CDR3 DNA: TGTGCCACCAGCAGAGTGTTAGGCGGGTCAGATACGCAGTATTTT; CDR3 protein: CATSRVLGGSDTQYF
clone size: -; J gene: TRBJ1-1; D gene: -; V gene: TRBV4-1; CDR3 DNA: TGCGCCAGCAGCCAAGTGACAGAGAACACTGAAGCTTTCTTT; CDR3 protein: CASSQVTENTEAFF
clone size: -; J gene: TRBJ1-2; D gene: -; V gene: TRBV20-1; CDR3 DNA: TGCAGTGCGCCCACAGGGCCTGGCTACACCTTC; CDR3 protein: CSAPTGPGYTF
clone size: -; J gene: TRBJ2-3; D gene: -; V gene: TRBV29-1; CDR3 DNA: TGCAGCGCCCTATTCACAGATACGCAGTATTTT; CDR3 protein: CSALFTDTQYF
clone size: once; J gene: TRBJ2-3; D gene: -; V gene: TRBV10-3; CDR3 DNA: TGTGCCATCAGGACTAGCACAGATACGCAGTATTTT; CDR3 protein: CAIRTSTDTQYF
clone size: -; J gene: TRBJ1-1; D gene: -; V gene: TRBV2; CDR3 DNA: TGTGCCAGCAGCCCTTCTCCGGGGAACACTGAAGCTTTCTTT; CDR3 protein: CASSPSPGNTEAFF
clone size: -; J gene: TRBJ2-2; D gene: TRBD2; V gene: TRBV10-1; CDR3 DNA: TGCGCCAGCAGTGAGTCAGGGACTAGCGGGGGAGACACCGGGGAGCTGTTTTTT; CDR3 protein: CASSESGTSGGDTGELFF
clone size: -; J gene: TRBJ2-5; D gene: -; V gene: TRBV19; CDR3 DNA: TGTGCCAGTAGAACAGCAGGGATCCCAGAGACCCAGTACTTC; CDR3 protein: CASRTAGIPETQYF
clone size: -; J gene: TRBJ2-1; D gene: TRBD1; V gene: TRBV24-1; CDR3 DNA: TGTGCCACCAGTGATGAGGGACAGGGGGCGGGTGAGCAGTTCTTC; CDR3 protein: CATSDEGQGAGEQFF
clone size: -; J gene: TRBJ2-3; D gene: TRBD1; V gene: TRBV29-1; CDR3 DNA: TGCAGCGTTGAAAACAGGGGCAGCACAGATACGCAGTATTTT; CDR3 protein: CSVENRGSTDTQYF
clone size: -; J gene: TRBJ1-6; D gene: -; V gene: TRBV27; CDR3 DNA: TGTGCCAGTCGAGGGAGCGCGAGGGCTAATTCACCCCTCCACTTT; CDR3 protein: CASRGSARANSPLHF
clone size: -; J gene: TRBJ2-3; D gene: -; V gene: TRBV6-5; CDR3 DNA: TGTGCCAGCACCTTCACCGGGGGAAGCACAGATACGCAGTATTTT; CDR3 protein: CASTFTGGSTDTQYF
clone size: -; J gene: TRBJ1-5; D gene: TRBD1; V gene: TRBV3-1/TRBV3-2; CDR3 DNA: TGTGCCAGCAGCCAAGGACAGGGGGGGGTTCAGCCCCAGCATTTT; CDR3 protein: CASSQGQGGVQPQHF
clone size: -; J gene: TRBJ2-1; D gene: TRBD2; V gene: TRBV7-6; CDR3 DNA: TGTGCCAGCAGCCCCCAGTCTAGCGGGACCTACAATGAGCAGTTCTTC; CDR3 protein: CASSPQSSGTYNEQFF
clone size: -; J gene: TRBJ2-5; D gene: TRBD2; V gene: TRBV6-5; CDR3 DNA: TGTGCCAGCAGTAACTTAGCGGGACAAGAGACCCAGTACTTC; CDR3 protein: CASSNLAGQETQYF
clone size: -; J gene: TRBJ2-2; D gene: TRBD2; V gene: TRBV30; CDR3 DNA: TGTGCCTGGAGTGCCGCCGGGACTAGGGACACCGGGGAGCTGTTTTTT; CDR3 protein: CAWSAAGTRDTGELFF
clone size: once; J gene: TRBJ1-2; D gene: TRBD1; V gene: TRBV16; CDR3 DNA: TGTGCCAGCACCCCCCCCGGACAGGGGGCCACTAACTATGGCTACACCTTC; CDR3 protein: CASTPPGQGATNYGYTF
clone size: -; J gene: TRBJ1-1; D gene: -; V gene: TRBV6-1; CDR3 DNA: TGTGCCAGCAGTGAACTGAGAAAGAACACTGAAGCTTTCTTT; CDR3 protein: CASSELRKNTEAFF
clone size: few; J gene: TRBJ2-7; D gene: -; V gene: TRBV2; CDR3 DNA: TGTGCCAGCAGTGACAGGCGCTACTCCTACGAGCAGTACTTC; CDR3 protein: CASSDRRYSYEQYF
clone size: -; J gene: TRBJ2-7; D gene: TRBD2; V gene: TRBV30; CDR3 DNA: TGTGCCTGGAGTGGGACGGGAGGCGAGCAGTACTTC; CDR3 protein: CAWSGTGGEQYF
clone size: -; J gene: TRBJ1-3; D gene: TRBD1; V gene: TRBV18; CDR3 DNA: TGTGCCAGCTCACCTCGACAGGGGGCATCTGGAAACACCATATATTTT; CDR3 protein: CASSPRQGASGNTIYF
clone size: -; J gene: TRBJ2-3; D gene: TRBD1; V gene: TRBV10-3; CDR3 DNA: TGTGCCATCACTTCGGGACAGGGCGAAAGCACAGATACGCAGTATTTT; CDR3 protein: CAITSGQGESTDTQYF
clone size: -; J gene: TRBJ1-2; D gene: -; V gene: TRBV27; CDR3 DNA: TGTGCCAGCAGTTTGAACCGACAGCGCTATGGCTACACCTTC; CDR3 protein: CASSLNRQRYGYTF
clone size: -; J gene: TRBJ2-1; D gene: TRBD2; V gene: TRBV4-3; CDR3 DNA: TGCGCCAGCAGCCAAGATCTGGCGGGAGGGAGGGATGAGCAGTTCTTC; CDR3 protein: CASSQDLAGGRDEQFF
clone size: -; J gene: TRBJ2-5; D gene: TRBD1; V gene: TRBV7-6; CDR3 DNA: TGTGCCAGCAGCTTACGGACAGGCTCGTACCAAGAGACCCAGTACTTC; CDR3 protein: CASSLRTGSYQETQYF
clone size: -; J gene: TRBJ2-7; D gene: TRBD1; V gene: TRBV6-5; CDR3 DNA: TGTGCCAGCAGTCCGACAGGGGGCAGAAACGAGCAGTACTTC; CDR3 protein: CASSPTGGRNEQYF
clone size: -; J gene: TRBJ2-7; D gene: -; V gene: TRBV23-1; CDR3 DNA: TGCGCCAGCAGTCCCCTTACTGGTAGAGGGTACGAGCAGTACTTC; CDR3 protein: CASSPLTGRGYEQYF
clone size: -; J gene: TRBJ2-7; D gene: TRBD2; V gene: TRBV27; CDR3 DNA: TGTGCCACAGGGAGGGGGCTAGCGGGGATCTTACCCTACGAGCAGTACTTC; CDR3 protein: CATGRGLAGILPYEQYF
clone size: -; J gene: TRBJ1-1; D gene: -; V gene: TRBV30; CDR3 DNA: TGTGCCTGGAAGGGGAAGGAAAACACTGAAGCTTTCTTT; CDR3 protein: CAWKGKENTEAFF
clone size: -; J gene: TRBJ2-1; D gene: TRBD2; V gene: TRBV6-1; CDR3 DNA: TGTGCCAGCAGTGAAGCACTGGGACTAGCCGATGAGCAGTTCTTC; CDR3 protein: CASSEALGLADEQFF
clone size: -; J gene: TRBJ1-1; D gene: -; V gene: TRBV3-1/TRBV3-2; CDR3 DNA: TGTGCCAGCAGCCCTACTCGGGACACTGAAGCTTTCTTT; CDR3 protein: CASSPTRDTEAFF
clone size: -; J gene: TRBJ1-2; D gene: TRBD1; V gene: TRBV18; CDR3 DNA: TGTGCCAGCTCACCCGACAGGGGGATCTATGGCTACACCTTC; CDR3 protein: CASSPDRGIYGYTF
clone size: -; J gene: TRBJ2-7; D gene: TRBD2; V gene: TRBV7-6; CDR3 DNA: TGTGCCAGCAGCTTAGTAGTGCTGCCAGGGACTAGCGGGGTCTACGAGCAGTACTTC; CDR3 protein: CASSLVVLPGTSGVYEQYF
clone size: once; J gene: TRBJ2-5; D gene: -; V gene: TRBV18; CDR3 DNA: TGTGCCAGCTCACCACCGCCTACTCAAGAGACCCAGTACTTC; CDR3 protein: CASSPPPTQETQYF
clone size: -; J gene: TRBJ2-1; D gene: -; V gene: TRBV5-6; CDR3 DNA: TGTGCCAGCAGCCAAAGGGAGCGGATCTCCTACAATGAGCAGTTCTTC; CDR3 protein: CASSQRERISYNEQFF
clone size: -; J gene: TRBJ2-2; D gene: TRBD2; V gene: TRBV11-3; CDR3 DNA: TGTGCCAGCAGACTAGCGGGTGGCACCGGGGAGCTGTTTTTT; CDR3 protein: CASRLAGGTGELFF
clone size: once; J gene: TRBJ2-7; D gene: TRBD1; V gene: TRBV13; CDR3 DNA: TGTGCCAGCAGCTTAGGGACAGGGGACGACGAGCAGTACTTC; CDR3 protein: CASSLGTGDDEQYF
clone size: -; J gene: TRBJ1-3; D gene: -; V gene: TRBV5-1; CDR3 DNA: TGCGCCAGCAGCTTGGAGGGGAACACCATATATTTT; CDR3 protein: CASSLEGNTIYF
clone size: -; J gene: TRBJ2-1; D gene: -; V gene: TRBV6-5; CDR3 DNA: TGTGCCAGCAATTTGGGGGAGGATGAGCAGTTCTTC; CDR3 protein: CASNLGEDEQFF
clone size: -; J gene: TRBJ1-2; D gene: -; V gene: TRBV4-3; CDR3 DNA: TGCGCCAGCAGCCACGGACAGACTAACTATGGCTACACCTTC; CDR3 protein: CASSHGQTNYGYTF
clone size: -; J gene: TRBJ2-3; D gene: TRBD2; V gene: TRBV28; CDR3 DNA: TGTGCCAGCAGCGATTATAGCGGGAGGGCCTCGGATACGCAGTATTTT; CDR3 protein: CASSDYSGRASDTQYF
clone size: -; J gene: TRBJ2-1; D gene: -; V gene: TRBV7-3; CDR3 DNA: TGTGCCAGCAGCCTCTCCGGACCCCACGGGGACAATGAGCAGTTCTTC; CDR3 protein: CASSLSGPHGDNEQFF
clone size: -; J gene: TRBJ1-5; D gene: TRBD1; V gene: TRBV30; CDR3 DNA: TGTGCCTGGAGTGTCGGGCAGGGGGCGCCTGGCAATCAGCCCCAGCATTTT; CDR3 protein: CAWSVGQGAPGNQPQHF
clone size: -; J gene: TRBJ1-3; D gene: TRBD1; V gene: TRBV19; CDR3 DNA: TGTGCCAGTCGGGACAGGGGACATTCGCGGGGAAACACCATATATTTT; CDR3 protein: CASRDRGHSRGNTIYF
clone size: -; J gene: TRBJ1-3; D gene: -; V gene: TRBV4-1; CDR3 DNA: TGCGCCAGCAGCCAATACTCTGGAAACACCATATATTTT; CDR3 protein: CASSQYSGNTIYF
clone size: -; J gene: TRBJ2-7; D gene: -; V gene: TRBV5-1; CDR3 DNA: TGCGCCAGCAGCTTGTTTGGGGGGAGCGCCTACGAGCAGTACTTC; CDR3 protein: CASSLFGGSAYEQYF
clone size: -; J gene: TRBJ2-5; D gene: TRBD1; V gene: TRBV7-9; CDR3 DNA: TGTGCCAGCAGCACCTGGGACAGACAAGAGACCCAGTACTTC; CDR3 protein: CASSTWDRQETQYF
clone size: -; J gene: TRBJ1-2; D gene: TRBD1; V gene: TRBV30; CDR3 DNA: TGTGCCTGGAGTGGGACAGGGGGGGGCTATGGCTACACCTTC; CDR3 protein: CAWSGTGGGYGYTF
clone size: few; J gene: TRBJ2-2; D gene: -; V gene: TRBV5-1; CDR3 DNA: TGCGCCAGCAGCCCCCCTGGCGGGATAAACACCGGGGAGCTGTTTTTT; CDR3 protein: CASSPPGGINTGELFF
clone size: -; J gene: TRBJ1-2; D gene: TRBD1; V gene: TRBV6-1; CDR3 DNA: TGTGCCAGCAGTGAAGCTGGGACAGGGGACGACTATGGCTACACCTTC; CDR3 protein: CASSEAGTGDDYGYTF
clone size: -; J gene: TRBJ2-1; D gene: -; V gene: TRBV18; CDR3 DNA: TGTGCCAGCTCACCTTCCGGCTCCTACAATGAGCAGTTCTTC; CDR3 protein: CASSPSGSYNEQFF
clone size: once; J gene: TRBJ2-4; D gene: TRBD2; V gene: TRBV4-1; CDR3 DNA: TGCGCCAGCAGCCAACTAGCGGGAGGGATCAAAAACATTCAGTACTTC; CDR3 protein: CASSQLAGGIKNIQYF
clone size: -; J gene: TRBJ2-1; D gene: -; V gene: TRBV7-9; CDR3 DNA: TGTGCCAGCAGCTTAACCGGAGAGGCAGCTGAGCAGTTCTTC; CDR3 protein: CASSLTGEAAEQFF
clone size: -; J gene: TRBJ2-3; D gene: -; V gene: TRBV6-1; CDR3 DNA: TGTGCCAGCAGTGAAGGGGGGGGGCTAACAGATACGCAGTATTTT; CDR3 protein: CASSEGGGLTDTQYF
clone size: -; J gene: TRBJ1-1; D gene: -; V gene: TRBV15; CDR3 DNA: TGTGCCACCAGCAGAGAGAGGTTTGGAGACACTGAAGCTTTCTTT; CDR3 protein: CATSRERFGDTEAFF
clone size: -; J gene: TRBJ2-1; D gene: -; V gene: TRBV11-3; CDR3 DNA: TGTGCCAGCAGCTTATCTGGAGGGCCGTACAATGAGCAGTTCTTC; CDR3 protein: CASSLSGGPYNEQFF
clone size: -; J gene: TRBJ1-5; D gene: TRBD1; V gene: TRBV18; CDR3 DNA: TGTGCCAGCTCCCAACAGGGGCGCGATCAGCCCCAGCATTTT; CDR3 protein: CASSQQGRDQPQHF
clone size: -; J gene: TRBJ1-5; D gene: -; V gene: TRBV7-9; CDR3 DNA: TGTGCCAGCAGCTTAGGTCAGGGCTATCAGCCCCAGCATTTT; CDR3 protein: CASSLGQGYQPQHF